The subject of this entry is one T cell receptor beta chain. The antigen is not known. The CDR3 loop spans 12 amino acids. Trimming stripped 3 bases from V and 6 bases from J, with 8 bases between. Germline-derived CDR1 and CDR2 are SGHVS and FQNEAQ. The data belong to a study of T cell responses to AZD1222 COVID-19 vaccine. Study outcomes and limitations: The study identified only a handful of AZD1222 recipients as seropositive at baseline. Repertoire collection took place solely once the T cell response had peaked.

Here immunoSEQ multiplex PCR was the method, and the copy in TCRdb shows in-frame clones only, minus some. The sample lists more than 95,000 clones, approximately 90% occurring once. This receptor was obtained from an adult in good health. The V and J genes are TRBV7-8 and TRBJ1-2, with unresolved D. The material sequenced was peripheral blood, taken on day 0 of AZD1222 vaccination. The CDR3 spells CASSFTGNGYTF. The CDR3 DNA reads TGTGCCAGCAGCTTTACCGGGAATGGCTACACCTTC. Together with reference TRBV7-8 and TRBJ1-2, the CDR3 gives the full variable domain: GAGVSQSPRYKVAKRGQDVALRCDPISGHVSLFWYQQALGQGPEFLTYFQNEAQLDKSGLPSDRFFAERPEGSVSTLKIQRTQQEDSAVYLCASSFTGNGYTFGSGTRLTVV.